Shown below are 11 T cell receptor beta chains from a single sample sequenced in a study of blood T cell repertoires in COVID-19 (dated by TCRdb to 2020 to 2022). Libraries came from the immunoSEQ multiplex PCR assay. TCRdb holds this immuneACCESS table with in-frame rearrangements only. Some clones are missing; in checked studies, unresolved V genes explain under half, and the rest has no known cause. The sample has about 240,000 clones on record, about 73% of them singletons. The top ten clonotypes cover about 3.1% of the sample. The sample was peripheral blood. The source of these receptors is a woman of 80 years or more with acute or convalescent COVID-19.

The CDR3 region is CATSRDHGRGASYNSPLHF. DNA for the CDR3: TGTGCCACCAGCAGAGATCACGGGAGGGGAGCCTCCTATAATTCACCCCTCCACTTT. The V call is TRBV15, the J call TRBJ1-6, with D perhaps TRBD1 (5 bases). The CDR3 has 19 amino acids. Germline V gene sequence: CDR1 LNHNV, CDR2 YYDKDF (reference sequence). Deletions cut 0 bases from V and 0 bases from J, with 15 bases between.

The chain carries TRBV7-2 and TRBJ1-3, with TRBD1 identical over 9 bases. The CDR3 runs 16 residues. Germline loops: CDR1 SGHTA, CDR2 FQGNSA. V dropped 2 bases and J dropped 5; count of bases not matched to a gene: 7. CDR3 coding DNA: TGTGCCAGCAGCTTAATCGGGACAGGGAGGAGAAACACCATATATTTT. It is translated as CASSLIGTGRRNTIYF. Complete variable domain (other parts from reference TRBV7-2 and TRBJ1-3): GAGVSQSPSNKVTEKGKDVELRCDPISGHTALYWYRQSLGQGLEFLIYFQGNSAPDKSGLPSDRFSAERTGGSVSTLTIQRTQQEDSAVYLCASSLIGTGRRNTIYFGEGSWLTVV.

For this clone: The sample has other DNA sequences that encode this CDR3 too. This rearrangement joins TRBV10-3 to TRBJ2-2, with TRBD1 matching 9 bases. Germline V gives CDR1 ENHRY, CDR2 SYGVKD. The CDR3 is 14 residues long. V was pared by 6 bases and J by 5 bases, with 4 bases of the junction left unmatched. The CDR3 spells CAIRGTGTTGELFF. DNA of the CDR3: TGTGCCATCAGGGGGACAGGGACTACCGGGGAGCTGTTTTTT.

This clone has a single count. The gene calls are TRBV2 and TRBJ1-1; D is perhaps TRBD1 (6 bases). Germline loops: CDR1 SNHLY, CDR2 FYNNEI. V shed 2 bases and J shed 1 base, with 17 bases lying between them. This CDR3 is 17 amino acids long. The CDR3 sequence is CASSEPWGRYGNTEAFF. The CDR3 DNA follows: TGTGCCAGCAGTGAACCTTGGGGGCGCTACGGGAACACTGAAGCTTTCTTT.

The chain joins TRBV19 to TRBJ2-4, with D possibly TRBD2 on 6 matching bases. CDR1 is LNHDA, CDR2 SQIVND, per germline (reference sequence). Trimming pared 3 bases from V and 8 bases from J, leaving 11 bases between. The CDR3 contains 13 residues. CDR3 protein: CASSIGWGDIQYF. The DNA for the CDR3 is TGTGCCAGTAGTATCGGCTGGGGGGACATTCAGTACTTC.

CDR3 region: CASSRPRGTERNTIYF. The CDR3, as DNA: TGTGCCAGCAGCCGCCCAAGAGGGACAGAAAGAAACACCATATATTTT. The gene calls are TRBV3-1 (or the pseudogene TRBV3-2) and TRBJ1-3; 7 bases match TRBD1. Trimming at V came to 4 bases and at J to 5 bases, leaving 11 bases not matched to a gene. Germline CDR1 LGHDT, CDR2 YNNKEL (reference sequence). This CDR3 has 16 amino acids.

The rearrangement links TRBV4-1 to TRBJ1-2; 10 nucleotides match TRBD1. The CDR3 has 15 amino acids. Germline lookup yields CDR1 MGHRA and CDR2 YSYEKL. V was clipped by 1 base and J by 4 bases; unmatched bases: 3. The CDR3 region is CASSQVGQGGYGYTF. Here the CDR3 DNA reads TGCGCCAGCAGCCAAGTAGGACAGGGGGGCTATGGCTACACCTTC.

The CDR3 reads CASSSRSGRGLETEAFF. CDR3 in DNA: TGCGCCAGCAGCTCCCGGTCGGGCAGGGGGCTGGAAACTGAAGCTTTCTTT. The V gene is TRBV5-1, the J gene TRBJ1-1; 8 bases map to TRBD1. Germline trimming cut 3 bases from V and 5 bases from J; bases unmatched to any gene: 15. This CDR3 has 17 amino acids. CDR1 is SGHRS and CDR2 is YFSETQ in the germline V gene.

The V and J genes are TRBV19 and TRBJ1-6; D unresolved. V lost 1 base, J lost 7 bases, and 8 bases lay in between. Germline V lookup: CDR1 LNHDA, CDR2 SQIVND (reference sequence). The length of the CDR3 is 14 residues. CDR3: CASSIGGNNSPLHF. The CDR3 nucleotides are TGTGCCAGTAGTATAGGAGGGAACAATTCACCCCTCCACTTT.

This clone was seen just once. The CDR3 DNA reads TGTGCCAGCAGCTTAGTGGGAAAGGCGGGGGGGCCACGGAACAATGAGCAGTTCTTC. Its translation: CASSLVGKAGGPRNNEQFF. The chain uses TRBV7-8 and TRBJ2-1, with 9 bases aligning to TRBD2. Germline lookup yields CDR1 SGHVS and CDR2 FQNEAQ. CDR3 length: 19 residues. V trimming: 1 base; J trimming: 5 bases; junction bases outside the gene matches: 15.

This clone was counted between two and nine times. The gene calls are TRBV7-8 and TRBJ1-2; possible D gene TRBD1, 6 bases. Germline assignment: CDR1 SGHVS and CDR2 FQNEAQ. This CDR3 is built from 15 residues. The V end lost 6 bases, the J end lost 2 bases, and 16 bases lay between the germline ends. CDR3 sequence (DNA): TGTGCCAGCAGTCAGCCAACTAGGGGGAACTATGGCTACACCTTC. Residues: CASSQPTRGNYGYTF. Supplemented by reference TRBV7-8 and TRBJ1-2, the full variable domain reads GAGVSQSPRYKVAKRGQDVALRCDPISGHVSLFWYQQALGQGPEFLTYFQNEAQLDKSGLPSDRFFAERPEGSVSTLKIQRTQQEDSAVYLCASSQPTRGNYGYTFGSGTRLTVV.